This TCR beta chain originates from a study of blood T cells in healthy people across ages (dated by TCRdb to about 2015). Broadly, across the study: Template switching captured roughly one uniquely barcoded TCR beta cDNA molecule per two T cells in model experiments. Age-related changes in TCR beta repertoire diversity were measured in the study by deep sequencing normalized with unique cDNA molecular identifiers. Donors were grouped into four age groups: young (average approximately 15 years), middle-aged (about 40), aged (around 60) and long-lived (around 80). To avoid experimental bias, donors of different ages were randomly spread across the sequencing lanes. The study analyzed two additional independent replicas of 1 million unique cDNA reads from the same blood draw for two donors, one aged 18 to 29 and one aged 80 or older.

Ends trimmed: V by 1 base, J by 2 bases; bases unmatched to a gene: 2. The germline V gene provides CDR1 SGHTA and CDR2 FQGNSA. From the cysteine up to the phenylalanine, the CDR3 has a length of 16 residues. Only the CDR3 DNA stays, 48 bases, in frame from base 1. Broader findings and caveats from the paper: Donor CMV infection status was unknown, potentially confounding age-related changes in expanded clonotypes. Observed TCR beta diversity per million T cells fell roughly linearly with age, and a significant reduction was already apparent by age about 38. Since profiling was done on bulk unsorted PBMCs, naive and antigen-experienced compartments could not be conclusively compared. Estimates of total diversity from one million sequenced T cells were regarded as lower bounds and underestimates. Compared with the aged group, the long-lived group had more naive CD4+ T cells, fewer expanded clones and increased TCR diversity, a pattern suggesting age selection. A strong correlation was found between observed TCR beta diversity and the percentage of naive T cells measured by flow cytometry.

The table lists this clonotype with many counts. Its antigen specificity is not known. Within one base of it there is no much larger clone, and no base qualities were kept. The approximately 39 donors, aged 6 to 90 years, were systemically healthy Caucasian individuals from Russia. Roughly 9 milliliters of peripheral blood were drawn from each donor into EDTA-treated Vacutainer tubes. Ficoll-Paque density-gradient centrifugation was used to isolate PBMCs, with at least 6 million per sample. Total RNA, at least 6 micrograms per sample, was extracted from PBMCs with Trizol reagent. For every donor, flow cytometry on a PBMC aliquot measured the percentage of naive CD45RAhigh/CD27high T cells. Preparation of the library involved 5' RACE. The reads were generated on an Illumina HiSeq 2500. A second PCR of about 7 to 12 cycles was run with a J-beta primer mix and a sample-barcoded 5' primer. A unique molecular identifier was introduced onto each TCR beta cDNA molecule by a template-switch 5' adaptor carrying 12 random nucleotides. Each sample yielded at least 2.5 million CDR3-containing paired-end reads. The Mint cDNA synthesis kit, primed by a TRBC-specific oligonucleotide, was used to synthesize first-strand cDNA from all RNA. Following uracil-DNA glycosylase treatment, a first 18-cycle PCR with universal primers M1SS and BC2_uni_R was performed on all cDNA. On the study's bioinformatics: Each sample was normalized by randomly selecting 1 million high-quality reads, each carrying a distinct molecular identifier. Reads sharing molecular identifiers were discarded rather than binned into consensus sequences. MiTCR, set to a Q25 quality threshold and the strictest error-elimination algorithm, was used for CDR3 identification, clonotype clustering and error correction. A nonparametric unseen species model using Euler transformation provided a lower-bound estimate of total TCR beta diversity. The raw public reads went through TCRdb reprocessing: fastp at Q25, MiXCR clone calling, in-frame beta chains kept. CDR3 protein sequences are deduplicated, and each keeps its most common genes and DNA. These V and J calls derive from TCRdb rather than the authors' analysis. The sample yields 800,000 or so distinct CDR3 sequences; more than 35% were counted once. The ten most abundant clones make up approximately 18% of the sample.

The sequenced sample consisted of blood. Recombination joined TRBV7-2 with TRBJ1-5; 10 central nucleotides agree with TRBD1. The source of this sequence is an older man in good health. The DNA reads as follows: TGTGCCAGCAGCTTAGGACAGGGGGCGCGCAATCAGCCCCAGCATTTT. Its translation reads: CASSLGQGARNQPQHF.